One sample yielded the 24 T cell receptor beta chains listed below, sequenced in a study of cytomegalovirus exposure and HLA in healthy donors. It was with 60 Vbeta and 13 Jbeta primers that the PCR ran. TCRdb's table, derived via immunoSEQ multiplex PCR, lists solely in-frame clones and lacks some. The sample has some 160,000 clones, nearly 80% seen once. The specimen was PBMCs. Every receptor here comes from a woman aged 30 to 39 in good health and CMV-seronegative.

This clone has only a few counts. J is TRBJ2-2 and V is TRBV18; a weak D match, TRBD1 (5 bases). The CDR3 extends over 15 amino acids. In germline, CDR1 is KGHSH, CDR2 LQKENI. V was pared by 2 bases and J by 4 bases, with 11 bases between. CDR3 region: CASSPIQGGTGELFF. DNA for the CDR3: TGTGCCAGCTCACCAATCCAGGGCGGCACCGGGGAGCTGTTTTTT.

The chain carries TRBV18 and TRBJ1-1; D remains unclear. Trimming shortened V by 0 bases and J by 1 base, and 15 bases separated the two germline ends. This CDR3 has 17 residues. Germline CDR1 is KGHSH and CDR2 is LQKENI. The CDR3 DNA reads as TGTGCCAGCTCACCACCGCGAGTCGGGAGGTGGAACACTGAAGCTTTCTTT. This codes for CASSPPRVGRWNTEAFF.

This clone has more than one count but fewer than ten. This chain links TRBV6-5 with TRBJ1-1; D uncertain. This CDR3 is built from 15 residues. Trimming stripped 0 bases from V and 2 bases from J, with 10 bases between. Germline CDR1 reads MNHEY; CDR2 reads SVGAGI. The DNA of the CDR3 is TGTGCCAGCAGTTACTCCGGGGTAGACAACACTGAAGCTTTCTTT. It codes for CASSYSGVDNTEAFF.

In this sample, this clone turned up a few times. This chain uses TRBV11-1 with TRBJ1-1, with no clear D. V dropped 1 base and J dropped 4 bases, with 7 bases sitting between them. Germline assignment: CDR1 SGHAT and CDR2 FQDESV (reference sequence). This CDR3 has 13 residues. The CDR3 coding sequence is TGTGCCAGCAGCTTAGGGTCGGGCACTGAAGCTTTCTTT. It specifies CASSLGSGTEAFF.

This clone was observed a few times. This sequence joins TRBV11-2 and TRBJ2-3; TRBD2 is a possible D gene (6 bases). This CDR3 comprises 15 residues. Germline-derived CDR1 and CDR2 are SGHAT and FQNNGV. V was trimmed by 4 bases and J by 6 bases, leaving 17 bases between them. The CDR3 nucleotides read TGTGCCAGCAGCTCGTGGACTACAATCGTGGATACGCAGTATTTT. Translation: CASSSWTTIVDTQYF.

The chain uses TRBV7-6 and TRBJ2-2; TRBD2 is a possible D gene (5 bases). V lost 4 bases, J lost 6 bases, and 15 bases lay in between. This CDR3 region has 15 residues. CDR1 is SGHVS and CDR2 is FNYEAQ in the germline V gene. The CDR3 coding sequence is TGTGCCAGCAGCTCCTCAACGGGGTTCTCCGGGGAGCTGTTTTTT. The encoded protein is CASSSSTGFSGELFF.

This CDR3 is CASRARGQLYGYTF. CDR3 in DNA: TGTGCCAGCAGGGCGAGGGGACAGCTCTATGGCTACACCTTC. V is TRBV6-5 and J is TRBJ1-2; TRBD1 matches at 7 bases. Germline V gene sequence: CDR1 MNHEY, CDR2 SVGAGI. The CDR3 is 14 residues long. V was clipped by 6 bases and J by 4 bases; unmatched bases: 8.

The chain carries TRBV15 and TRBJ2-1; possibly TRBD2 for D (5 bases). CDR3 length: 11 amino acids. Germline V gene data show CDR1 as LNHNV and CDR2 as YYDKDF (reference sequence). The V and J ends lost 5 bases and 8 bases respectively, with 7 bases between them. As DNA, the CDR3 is TGTGCCACCAGCGCGGGCCATGAGCAGTTCTTC. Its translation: CATSAGHEQFF. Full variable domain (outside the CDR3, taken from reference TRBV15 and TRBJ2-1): DAMVIQNPRYQVTQFGKPVTLSCSQTLNHNVMYWYQQKSSQAPKLLFHYYDKDFNNEADTPDNFQSRRPNTSFCFLDIRSPGLGDTAMYLCATSAGHEQFFGPGTRLTVL.

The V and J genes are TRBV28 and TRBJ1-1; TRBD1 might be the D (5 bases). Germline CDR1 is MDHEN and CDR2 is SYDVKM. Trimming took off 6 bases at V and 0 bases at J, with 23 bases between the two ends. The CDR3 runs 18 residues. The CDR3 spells CASRLAALSGYMNTEAFF. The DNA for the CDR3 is TGTGCCAGCAGACTTGCGGCGTTGTCAGGGTACATGAACACTGAAGCTTTCTTT. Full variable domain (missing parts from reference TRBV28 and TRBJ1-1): DVKVTQSSRYLVKRTGEKVFLECVQDMDHENMFWYRQDPGLGLRLIYFSYDVKMKEKGDIPEGYSVSREKKERFSLILESASTNQTSMYLCASRLAALSGYMNTEAFFGQGTRLTVV.

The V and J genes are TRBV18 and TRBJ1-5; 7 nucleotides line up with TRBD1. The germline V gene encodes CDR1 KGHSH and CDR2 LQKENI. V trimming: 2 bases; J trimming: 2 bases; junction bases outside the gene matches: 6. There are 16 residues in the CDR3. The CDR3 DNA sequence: TGTGCCAGCTCACCATCAGGGGGGACGGGCAATCAGCCCCAGCATTTT. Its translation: CASSPSGGTGNQPQHF.

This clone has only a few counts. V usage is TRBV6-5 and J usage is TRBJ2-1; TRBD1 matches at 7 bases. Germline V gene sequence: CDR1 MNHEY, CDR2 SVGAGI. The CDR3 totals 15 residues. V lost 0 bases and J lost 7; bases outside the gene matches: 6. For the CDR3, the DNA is TGTGCCAGCAGTTACTCAGAGGGGGCTTCGAATGAGCAGTTCTTC. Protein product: CASSYSEGASNEQFF.

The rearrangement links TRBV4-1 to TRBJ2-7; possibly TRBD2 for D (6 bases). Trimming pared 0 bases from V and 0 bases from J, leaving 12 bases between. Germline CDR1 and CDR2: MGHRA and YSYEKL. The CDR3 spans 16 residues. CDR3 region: CASSQDPGLNSYEQYF. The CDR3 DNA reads TGCGCCAGCAGCCAAGATCCGGGACTGAACTCCTACGAGCAGTACTTC.

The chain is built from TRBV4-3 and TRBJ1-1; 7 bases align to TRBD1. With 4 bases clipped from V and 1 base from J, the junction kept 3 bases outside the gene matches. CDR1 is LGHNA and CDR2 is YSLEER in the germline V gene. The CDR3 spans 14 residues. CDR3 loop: CASSPGTANTEAFF. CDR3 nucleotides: TGCGCCAGCAGCCCGGGGACAGCGAACACTGAAGCTTTCTTT.

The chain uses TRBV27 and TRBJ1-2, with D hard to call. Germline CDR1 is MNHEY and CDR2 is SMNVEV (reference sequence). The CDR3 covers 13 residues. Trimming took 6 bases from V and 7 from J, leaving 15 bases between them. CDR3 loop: CASSLARATGYTF. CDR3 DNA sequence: TGTGCCAGCAGCCTAGCGAGGGCAACTGGCTACACCTTC.

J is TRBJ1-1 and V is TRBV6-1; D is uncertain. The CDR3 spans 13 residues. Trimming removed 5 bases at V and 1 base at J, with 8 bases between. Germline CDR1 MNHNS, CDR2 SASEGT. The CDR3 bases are TGTGCCAGCAGTCTGTCAGGGAACACTGAAGCTTTCTTT. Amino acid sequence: CASSLSGNTEAFF.

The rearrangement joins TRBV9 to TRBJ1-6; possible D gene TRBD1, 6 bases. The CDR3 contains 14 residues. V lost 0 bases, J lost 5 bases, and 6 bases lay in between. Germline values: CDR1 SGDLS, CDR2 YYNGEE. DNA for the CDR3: TGTGCCAGCAGCGTAGGGACAGATAATTCACCCCTCCACTTT. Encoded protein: CASSVGTDNSPLHF.

The CDR3 spells CASSPLGTGGADEQYF. The CDR3 DNA is TGTGCCAGCTCACCCCTGGGGACAGGGGGCGCAGACGAGCAGTACTTC. J is TRBJ2-7 and V is TRBV18, with 12 bases aligning to TRBD1. The CDR3 is made up of 16 amino acids. With 3 bases clipped from V and 5 bases from J, the junction kept 8 bases outside the gene matches. Germline V gene lookup returns CDR1 KGHSH and CDR2 LQKENI.

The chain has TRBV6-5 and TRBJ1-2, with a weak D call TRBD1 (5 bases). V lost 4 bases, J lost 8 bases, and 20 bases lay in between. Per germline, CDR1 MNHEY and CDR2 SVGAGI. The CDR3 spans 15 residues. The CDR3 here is CASSWQRTQQGGYTF. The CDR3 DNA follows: TGTGCCAGCAGTTGGCAGAGGACCCAGCAGGGCGGCTACACCTTC.

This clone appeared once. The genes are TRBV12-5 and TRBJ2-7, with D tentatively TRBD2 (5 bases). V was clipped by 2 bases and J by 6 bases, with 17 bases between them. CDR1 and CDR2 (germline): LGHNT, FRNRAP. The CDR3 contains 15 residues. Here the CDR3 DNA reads TGTGCTAGTGGTTTGAAAGTCTGGTATCGGGGCGAGCAGTACTTC. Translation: CASGLKVWYRGEQYF. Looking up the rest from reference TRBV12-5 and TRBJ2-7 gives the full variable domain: DARVTQTPRHKVTEMGQEVTMRCQPILGHNTVFWYRQTMMQGLELLAYFRNRAPLDDSGMPKDRFSAEMPDATLATLKIQPSEPRDSAVYFCASGLKVWYRGEQYFGPGTRLTVT.

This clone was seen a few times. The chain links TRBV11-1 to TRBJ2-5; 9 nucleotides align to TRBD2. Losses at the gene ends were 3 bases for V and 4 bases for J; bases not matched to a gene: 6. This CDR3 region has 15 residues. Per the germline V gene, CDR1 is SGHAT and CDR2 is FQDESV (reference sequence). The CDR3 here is CASSLGRGGRETQYF. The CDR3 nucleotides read TGTGCCAGCAGCTTGGGGCGGGGGGGCAGAGAGACCCAGTACTTC.

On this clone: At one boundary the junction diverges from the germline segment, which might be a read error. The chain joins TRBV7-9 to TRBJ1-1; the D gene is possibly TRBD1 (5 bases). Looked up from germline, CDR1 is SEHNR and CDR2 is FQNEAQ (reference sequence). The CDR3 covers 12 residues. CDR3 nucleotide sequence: TGTTCCAGCAGTGGGGGGGGGACTGAAGCTTTCTTT. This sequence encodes CSSSGGGTEAFF.

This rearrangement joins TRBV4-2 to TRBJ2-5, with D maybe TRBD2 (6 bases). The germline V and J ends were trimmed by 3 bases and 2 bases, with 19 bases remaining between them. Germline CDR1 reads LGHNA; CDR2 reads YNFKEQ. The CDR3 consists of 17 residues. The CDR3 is CASSHSTISGGQETQYF. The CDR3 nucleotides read TGTGCCAGCAGCCACTCTACAATCAGTGGGGGGCAAGAGACCCAGTACTTC.

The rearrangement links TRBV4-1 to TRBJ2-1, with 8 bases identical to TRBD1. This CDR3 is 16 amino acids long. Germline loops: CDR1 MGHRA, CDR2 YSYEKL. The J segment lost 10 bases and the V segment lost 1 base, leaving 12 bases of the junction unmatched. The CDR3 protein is CASSQVGGQDRWEQFF. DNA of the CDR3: TGCGCCAGCAGCCAAGTGGGGGGACAGGACCGATGGGAGCAGTTCTTC.

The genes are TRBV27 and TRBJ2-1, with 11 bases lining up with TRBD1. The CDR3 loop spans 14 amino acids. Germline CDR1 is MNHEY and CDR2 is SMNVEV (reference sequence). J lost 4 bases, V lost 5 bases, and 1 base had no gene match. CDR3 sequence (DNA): TGTGCCAGCAGTCGGGACAGGGGGTACAATGAGCAGTTCTTC. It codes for CASSRDRGYNEQFF.